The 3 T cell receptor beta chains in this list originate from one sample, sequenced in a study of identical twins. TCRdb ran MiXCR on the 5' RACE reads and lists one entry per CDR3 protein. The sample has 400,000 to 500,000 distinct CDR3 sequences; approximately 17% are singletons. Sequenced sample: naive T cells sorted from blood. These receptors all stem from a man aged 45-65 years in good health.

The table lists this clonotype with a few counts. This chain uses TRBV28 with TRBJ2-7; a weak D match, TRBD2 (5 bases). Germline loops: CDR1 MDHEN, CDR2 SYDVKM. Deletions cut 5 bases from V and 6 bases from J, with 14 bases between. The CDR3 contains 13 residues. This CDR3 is CASSPPRVGEQYF. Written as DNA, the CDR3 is TGTGCCAGCAGTCCCCCGCGGGTGGGCGAGCAGTACTTC.

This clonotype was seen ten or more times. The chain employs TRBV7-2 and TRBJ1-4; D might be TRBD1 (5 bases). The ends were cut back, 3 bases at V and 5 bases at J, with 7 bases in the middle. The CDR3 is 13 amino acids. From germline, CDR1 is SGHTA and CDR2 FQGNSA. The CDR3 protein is CASSFGGNEKLFF. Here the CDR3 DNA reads TGTGCCAGCAGCTTCGGGGGGAATGAAAAACTGTTTTTT.

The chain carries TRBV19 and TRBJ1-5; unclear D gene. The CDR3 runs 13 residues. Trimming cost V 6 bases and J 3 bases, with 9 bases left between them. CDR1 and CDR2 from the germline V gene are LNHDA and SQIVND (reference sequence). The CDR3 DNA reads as TGTGCCAGTAGCGCGGGTCCCAATCAGCCCCAGCATTTT. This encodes CASSAGPNQPQHF.